The clone carrying this T cell receptor beta chain was counted only a few times. Its antigen is as yet unknown. TCRdb reprocessed the 5' RACE reads with MiXCR, giving one entry per CDR3 protein. Of 200,000 to 250,000 distinct CDR3 sequences listed, over 9.5% are singletons. These data come from a study of T-cell memory formation after mild COVID-19. About the study: Clustering of TCRs was largely donor specific.

Germline V lookup: CDR1 ENHRY, CDR2 SYGVKD. The CDR3 is 18 residues long. The junction had 14 bases not matched to a gene; V was cut back by 6 bases and J by 4 bases. Broader study findings: CD4+ bias marked clones expanding day 15 to 37, unlike balanced contracting clones. Clones that contracted clustered mainly in CM and EM if CD4+ and in EMRA if CD8+. Pre-infection memory already had some responding clones, implying cross-reactive memory joined.

Sequenced: PBMCs or a T cell subset sorted from them (not recorded which). This clonotype originated in a man aged 18 to 35 who had mild COVID-19 (a few samples of this study predate the infection). Cell type and time point are not known. The J gene is TRBJ2-3, the V gene TRBV10-3; 12 bases agree with TRBD2. This CDR3 is CAISLRRTSGATPDTQYF. In nucleotides, the CDR3 is TGTGCCATCAGCCTGAGGAGGACTAGCGGGGCGACTCCAGATACGCAGTATTTT.